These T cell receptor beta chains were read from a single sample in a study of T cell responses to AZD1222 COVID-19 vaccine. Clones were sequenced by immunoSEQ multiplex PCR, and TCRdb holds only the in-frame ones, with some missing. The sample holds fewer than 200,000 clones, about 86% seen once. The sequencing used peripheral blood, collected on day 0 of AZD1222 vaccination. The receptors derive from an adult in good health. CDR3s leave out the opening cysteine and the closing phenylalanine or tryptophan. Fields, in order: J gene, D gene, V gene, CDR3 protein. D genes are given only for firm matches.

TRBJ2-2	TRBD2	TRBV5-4	ATGLAGGRGTGELF
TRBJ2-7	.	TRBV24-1	ATSDPGTPYYEQY
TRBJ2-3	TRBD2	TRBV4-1	ASSPSGGTDTQY
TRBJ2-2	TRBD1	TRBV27	ASSFSTGGDTGELF
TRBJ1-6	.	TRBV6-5	ASSTPYGNSPLH
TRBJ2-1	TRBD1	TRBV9	ASSVDRGNNEQF
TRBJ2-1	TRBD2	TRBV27	ASSSTSGGPNEQF
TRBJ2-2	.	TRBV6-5	ASTEPNTGELF
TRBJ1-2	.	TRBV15	ATSRDRGTFGYT
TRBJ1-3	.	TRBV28	ASSSYSASSGNTIY
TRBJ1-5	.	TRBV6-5	ASSRSGAGGQPQH
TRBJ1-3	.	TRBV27	TSSSGLSGNTIY